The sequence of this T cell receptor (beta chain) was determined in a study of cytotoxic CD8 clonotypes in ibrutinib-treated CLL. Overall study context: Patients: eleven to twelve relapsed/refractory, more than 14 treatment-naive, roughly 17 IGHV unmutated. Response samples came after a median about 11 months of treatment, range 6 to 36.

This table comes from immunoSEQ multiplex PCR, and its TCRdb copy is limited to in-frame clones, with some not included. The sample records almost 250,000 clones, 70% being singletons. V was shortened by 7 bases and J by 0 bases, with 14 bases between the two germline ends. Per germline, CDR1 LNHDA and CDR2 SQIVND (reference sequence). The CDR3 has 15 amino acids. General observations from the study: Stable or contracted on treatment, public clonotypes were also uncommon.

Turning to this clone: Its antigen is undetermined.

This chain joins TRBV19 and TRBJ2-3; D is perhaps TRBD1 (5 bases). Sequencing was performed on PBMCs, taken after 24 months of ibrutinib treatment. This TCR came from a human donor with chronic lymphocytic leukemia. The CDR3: CASKPMGPSTDTQYF. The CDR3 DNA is TGTGCCAGTAAGCCCATGGGGCCTAGCACAGATACGCAGTATTTT.